The rows below give T cell receptor beta chains drawn from one sample of a study of cytomegalovirus exposure and HLA in healthy donors. Some clones are missing from TCRdb's copy, which holds only in-frame ones; the method was immunoSEQ multiplex PCR. The data contain over 120,000 clones, roughly 80% of them singletons. Specimen: PBMCs. The receptors originated from a woman aged 30 to 39 in good health and CMV-seronegative. Both conserved end residues are part of each CDR3. A D gene is named only where the DNA matches it firmly. A clone size is listed for some rows: how often the clone was seen (once, few, many), or a class if it is expanded.

j_call clone_size v_call d_call cdr3_nt cdr3_aa
TRBJ2-5 once TRBV11-2 TRBD2 TGTGCCAGCAGCCCCGGGGGGGCTCGAGAGACCCAGTACTTC CASSPGGARETQYF
TRBJ2-5 NA TRBV30 TRBD2 TGTGCCTGGAGCCCCCTTCGGGGACTAGCAGAAGAGACCCAGTACTTC CAWSPLRGLAEETQYF
TRBJ1-2 NA TRBV6-6 NA TGTGCCAGCAGCGTTCCAGACCCAGGGGACGCGAGGGGCTACACCTTC CASSVPDPGDARGYTF
TRBJ1-1 NA TRBV7-2 TRBD1 TGTGCCAGCAGCGACTCCGGGACAGCAACGGGGACTTTCTTT CASSDSGTATGTFF
TRBJ1-4 few TRBV6-5 TRBD1 TGTGCCAGCAGTAGGACAGGGAAAGAAAAACTGTTTTTT CASSRTGKEKLFF
TRBJ2-7 NA TRBV5-6 NA TGTGCCAGCAGCTTTTTGGACAAAGGAGAGCAGTACTTC CASSFLDKGEQYF
TRBJ2-1 NA TRBV27 TRBD1 TGTGCCAGCAGTCCCCGTGCCGGGACAGGGCTATACAATGAGCAGTTCTTC CASSPRAGTGLYNEQFF
TRBJ2-2 NA TRBV6-5 NA TGTGCCACTACCTCGGACAGAAAAACCGGGGAGCTGTTTTTT CATTSDRKTGELFF
TRBJ1-5 NA TRBV6-1 TRBD1 TGTGCCAGCAGTGAAGCTAAAGGGACAGAGAAAAATAGCAATCAGCCCCAGCATTTT CASSEAKGTEKNSNQPQHF
TRBJ2-7 NA TRBV2 TRBD1 TGTGCCAGCAGTGCCGGGACAGGACCCTACGAGCAGTACTTC CASSAGTGPYEQYF
TRBJ2-7 NA TRBV6-1 NA TGTGCCAGCAGTTGGGACACAAATCGGGGCGAGCAGTACTTC CASSWDTNRGEQYF
TRBJ1-3 NA TRBV7-9 TRBD1 TGTGCCAGCAGGACGACAGGGATGGAAGGAAACACCATATATTTT CASRTTGMEGNTIYF
TRBJ1-4 once TRBV28 NA TGTGCCAGCAGTTCAGGGGTGACTAATGAAAAACTGTTTTTT CASSSGVTNEKLFF
TRBJ1-1 NA TRBV2 TRBD1 TGTGCCAGCAGTGAGGGGACAGGGGGCTGGAACACTGAAGCTTTCTTT CASSEGTGGWNTEAFF
TRBJ1-2 NA TRBV4-3 NA TGCGCCAGCAGCCAAGATCGAAGGGGGGGGAACTATGGCTACACCTTC CASSQDRRGGNYGYTF
TRBJ1-4 NA TRBV5-6 TRBD1 TGTGCCAGCAGCTTGGGAGGGACAGGGGGTGAAAAACTGTTTTTT CASSLGGTGGEKLFF
TRBJ1-2 NA TRBV6-6 NA TGTGCCAGCAGTTACGGGGGGAACTATGGCTACACCTTC CASSYGGNYGYTF
TRBJ1-1 NA TRBV5-1 TRBD1 TGCGCCAGCAGCCCACGGACAGGGTCGATGAACACTGAAGCTTTCTTT CASSPRTGSMNTEAFF
TRBJ2-2 once TRBV6-5 TRBD1 TGTGCCAGCAGTTACTCACAGGGGGCCGGGGAGCTGTTTTTT CASSYSQGAGELFF
TRBJ2-3 few TRBV5-1 TRBD1 TGCGCCAGCAGCTCGGGACAGAGCACAGATACGCAGTATTTT CASSSGQSTDTQYF
TRBJ1-2 NA TRBV7-2 TRBD1 TGTGCCAGCAGACGCAGGGGGCCTAACTATGGCTACACCTTC CASRRRGPNYGYTF
TRBJ2-3 NA TRBV28 NA TGTGCCAGCAGTTTACGTTCCACAGATACGCAGTATTTT CASSLRSTDTQYF
TRBJ2-7 NA TRBV6-5 NA TGTGCCAGCAGTTACGACAGAACCTACGAGCAGTACTTC CASSYDRTYEQYF
TRBJ1-2 NA TRBV29-1 NA TGCAGCGTTGTTCAGAACTATGGCTACACCTTC CSVVQNYGYTF
TRBJ1-4 NA TRBV29-1 NA TGCAGCGTTGTAGGGGGAAATGAAAAACTGTTTTTT CSVVGGNEKLFF
TRBJ1-1 few TRBV4-3 TRBD1 TGCGCCAGCAGCCAAGGGACAGGGAATAACGGTGAAGCTTTCTTT CASSQGTGNNGEAFF
TRBJ2-5 NA TRBV25-1 TRBD1 TGTGCCAGCAGTGAATCGTCCCGCAGGGGGCAAGAGACCCAGTACTTC CASSESSRRGQETQYF
TRBJ2-7 NA TRBV11-2 TRBD1 TGTGCCAGCAGCTTAGGGACAGGGCTTTACGAGCAGTACTTC CASSLGTGLYEQYF
TRBJ1-3 once TRBV5-6 TRBD1 TGTGCCAGCAGCCCGACAGGGTCTTCGGCCTTCAGAACTGGAAACACCATATATTTT CASSPTGSSAFRTGNTIYF
TRBJ2-2 NA TRBV7-6 NA TGTGCCAGCAGCCTCAGCACAGGTCCGAACACCGGGGAGCTGTTTTTT CASSLSTGPNTGELFF
TRBJ2-1 NA TRBV6-4 NA TGTGCCAGCAGTGGTGGGGCAGCTTCGGCCCATGAGCAGTTCTTC CASSGGAASAHEQFF
TRBJ2-1 NA TRBV6-6 NA TGTGCCAGCAGTTACCGGAATGAGCAGTTCTTC CASSYRNEQFF
TRBJ1-1 NA TRBV29-1 NA TGCAGCGTTGTCGGGGAGTACACTGAAGCTTTCTTT CSVVGEYTEAFF
TRBJ1-1 NA TRBV29-1 TRBD1 TGCAGCGTTGAAAGGGGGCCGCGGGAAGCTTTCTTT CSVERGPREAFF
TRBJ2-7 NA TRBV6-5 TRBD1 TGTGCCAGCAGTTACCGAACAGGGGGCGACGAGCAGTACTTC CASSYRTGGDEQYF
TRBJ2-7 NA TRBV7-6 TRBD1 TGTGCCAGCAGCCGGGACAGGTACCTAACCAAGCAGTACTTC CASSRDRYLTKQYF
TRBJ1-1 NA TRBV7-9 TRBD1 TGTGCCAGCAGCTTAGGGGACAGGGCGGGCACTGAAGCTTTCTTT CASSLGDRAGTEAFF
TRBJ2-3 few TRBV11-2 NA TGTGCCAGCAGCTTAGAGGGGAGGGGGGGGCCGTGGGCAAGCACAGATACGCAGTATTTT CASSLEGRGGPWASTDTQYF
TRBJ2-3 NA TRBV14 NA TGTGCCAGCAGCCAATTTGGGGGCGCAGATACGCAGTATTTT CASSQFGGADTQYF
TRBJ1-1 few TRBV4-2 NA TGTGCCAGCAGCCAAGATAACAGGGAGAACACTGAAGCTTTCTTT CASSQDNRENTEAFF
TRBJ2-5 NA TRBV5-1 TRBD1 TGCGCCAGCAGCCGAGGGGACAGGGAAGAGACCCAGTACTTC CASSRGDREETQYF
TRBJ1-5 NA TRBV28 NA TGTGCCACCCACAGCGGACCTATATCTACCCAGCATTTT CATHSGPISTQHF
TRBJ1-2 NA TRBV5-1 NA TGCGCCAGCAGCTCCCGCCAAGGGAGGGACTATGGCTACACCTTC CASSSRQGRDYGYTF
TRBJ1-2 once TRBV9 TRBD1 TGTGCCAGCAGCACCTGGGACAGGGGTCAGAAAGGGGGCTACACCTTC CASSTWDRGQKGGYTF
TRBJ2-7 NA TRBV5-1 TRBD2 TGCGCCAGCAGCTCTGGACTAGCGGGAGGGGGGTACGAGCAGTACTTC CASSSGLAGGGYEQYF
TRBJ1-1 NA TRBV6-1 TRBD1 TGTGCCAGCAGTGCGAGGACAGGGAGGAACACTGAAGCTTTCTTT CASSARTGRNTEAFF
TRBJ2-1 NA TRBV7-2 NA TGTGCCAGCAGCTTAACTGGCAGGGGCGAGGGTGAGCAGTTCTTC CASSLTGRGEGEQFF
TRBJ1-1 few TRBV7-3 TRBD1 TGTGCCAGCAGCCCGAGACAGGGTGGGTCTGAAGCTTTCTTT CASSPRQGGSEAFF
TRBJ1-2 NA TRBV7-9 TRBD1 TGTGCCAGCAGCCCGGGACAGTCCAGCTATGGCTACACCTTC CASSPGQSSYGYTF
TRBJ1-1 NA TRBV5-1 TRBD1 TGCGCCAGCAGCCGGAGAGTACAGGGGGCTGACACTGAAGCTTTCTTT CASSRRVQGADTEAFF
TRBJ2-2 NA TRBV7-3 TRBD2 TGTGCCAGCAGCTTAATGGGGACTAGCGGGGGTTTCGGGGAGCTGTTTTTT CASSLMGTSGGFGELFF